The 21 T cell receptor beta chains reported below all come from one sample, sequenced in a study of T cell responses to AZD1222 COVID-19 vaccine. Data came from immunoSEQ multiplex PCR; TCRdb stores just in-frame clones and leaves some out. The sample yields 90,000 to 130,000 clones, about 88% seen once. Sample: peripheral blood, taken on day 0 of AZD1222 vaccination. Receptor source: an adult in good health.

The V call is TRBV18, the J call TRBJ1-3; D uncertain. The CDR3 consists of 17 residues. The V gene lost 4 bases and the J gene lost 0 bases, with 16 bases spanning the gap. Looked up from germline, CDR1 is KGHSH and CDR2 is LQKENI. The CDR3 region is CASSLDLTTSSGNTIYF. The CDR3 DNA is TGTGCCAGCTCACTAGATCTCACCACCTCCTCTGGAAACACCATATATTTT.

V gene TRBV6-5 combines with J gene TRBJ2-3, with D possibly matching TRBD2 (5 bases). Germline V gene sequence: CDR1 MNHEY, CDR2 SVGAGI. V was clipped by 5 bases and J by 14 bases, with 17 bases between them. The CDR3 extends over 12 amino acids. CDR3 nucleotides: TGTGCCAGCAGTACCCCGGGGAACCCCCGGTATTTT. It translates to CASSTPGNPRYF.

J is TRBJ2-2 and V is TRBV19; 11 bases line up with TRBD2. CDR1 and CDR2 from the germline V gene are LNHDA and SQIVND (reference sequence). This CDR3 has 18 amino acids. The J segment lost 4 bases and the V segment lost 6 bases, leaving 13 bases of the junction unmatched. The CDR3 DNA reads as TGTGCCAGTAGAAAGGGTACTAGCGGGAGATGGGGCACCGGGGAGCTGTTTTTT. Translation gives CASRKGTSGRWGTGELFF. Combining the CDR3 with reference TRBV19 and TRBJ2-2 gives the whole variable domain DGGITQSPKYLFRKEGQNVTLSCEQNLNHDAMYWYRQDPGQGLRLIYYSQIVNDFQKGDIAEGYSVSREKKESFPLTVTSAQKNPTAFYLCASRKGTSGRWGTGELFFGEGSRLTVL.

The gene calls are TRBV5-6 and TRBJ1-2; a weak D match, TRBD1 (5 bases). The CDR3 consists of 14 residues. The V and J ends lost 4 bases and 4 bases respectively, with 14 bases between them. CDR1 and CDR2 (germline): SGHDT, YYEEEE. CDR3 sequence reads: CASSPKQVFYGYTF. In DNA, the CDR3 is TGTGCCAGCAGCCCGAAACAGGTTTTCTATGGCTACACCTTC.

V and J are TRBV19 and TRBJ1-5; 7 positions agree with TRBD1. After removal of 6 bases from V and 3 bases from J, the junction contained 11 bases not matched to a gene. CDR1 is LNHDA, CDR2 SQIVND, per germline (reference sequence). This CDR3 has 16 residues. CDR3 sequence (DNA): TGTGCCAGTAGCCTTCCCCCGACAGGGAACAATCAGCCCCAGCATTTT. It specifies CASSLPPTGNNQPQHF.

The J gene is TRBJ2-3, the V gene TRBV10-3, with TRBD2 matching over 10 bases. With 3 bases clipped from V and 2 bases from J, the junction kept 5 bases outside the gene matches. There are 16 residues in the CDR3. CDR1 ENHRY and CDR2 SYGVKD come from the germline V gene. This CDR3 reads CAISDPLAGDTDTQYF. The CDR3 DNA sequence: TGTGCCATCAGTGATCCCCTAGCGGGAGACACAGATACGCAGTATTTT.

This clone was seen only a few times. Additional DNA sequences in this sample encode the identical CDR3. The gene calls are TRBV3-1 (or the pseudogene TRBV3-2) and TRBJ1-6; D uncertain. V was cut by 0 bases and J by 4 bases, with 4 bases left in between. This CDR3 region has 14 residues. CDR1 LGHDT and CDR2 YNNKEL come from the germline V gene (reference sequence). In DNA form, the CDR3 reads TGTGCCAGCAGCCAAGAGGGGTATAATTCACCCCTCCACTTT. Amino acid sequence: CASSQEGYNSPLHF.

The chain carries TRBV29-1 and TRBJ1-5; 9 bases fit TRBD1. From germline, CDR1 is SQVTM and CDR2 ANQGSEA. Unmatched junction bases numbered 8, after V lost 6 bases and J lost 5 bases. The CDR3 covers 14 residues. DNA for the CDR3: TGCAGCGTCTCGACAGGGGGAGAATATCAGCCCCAGCATTTT. Translation: CSVSTGGEYQPQHF.

The chain recombines TRBV30 with TRBJ1-1; D unclear. V lost 4 bases and J 7 bases, leaving 16 bases between the germline ends. The germline V gene encodes CDR1 GTSNPN and CDR2 SVGIG (reference sequence). CDR3 length: 13 amino acids. In DNA, the CDR3 is TGTGCCTGGACCAAAAGGTCCGCGGTTGAAGCTTTCTTT. Translated, it gives CAWTKRSAVEAFF.

DNA for the CDR3: TGTGCCAGCAGCCGAACCCGAGGACAGGGGTGGCATGGCTACACCTTC. Its translation: CASSRTRGQGWHGYTF. This chain links TRBV3-1 (or the pseudogene TRBV3-2) with TRBJ1-2, with 9 nucleotides matching TRBD1. With 4 bases clipped from V and 6 bases from J, the junction kept 12 bases outside the gene matches. The CDR3 runs 16 residues. Looked up from germline, CDR1 is LGHDT and CDR2 is YNNKEL (reference sequence).

This clone was seen a few times. V gene TRBV5-6 combines with J gene TRBJ2-7, with 10 positions matching TRBD1. Looked up from germline, CDR1 is SGHDT and CDR2 is YYEEEE. The J segment lost 1 base and the V segment lost 4 bases, leaving 5 bases of the junction unmatched. The CDR3 is 15 residues long. CDR3 amino acids: CASSEDRGQSYEQYF. In DNA form, the CDR3 reads TGTGCCAGCAGCGAAGACAGGGGGCAATCCTACGAGCAGTACTTC.

V is TRBV12-5 and J is TRBJ1-2; unclear D gene. Between the trimmed V and J ends, which lost 3 bases and 7 bases, there was a span of 15 bases. This CDR3 region has 14 residues. Germline V gene lookup returns CDR1 LGHNT and CDR2 FRNRAP. The CDR3: CASGFFSAPLGYTF. CDR3 DNA: TGTGCTAGTGGTTTTTTCTCGGCCCCCCTTGGCTACACCTTC.

The V and J genes are TRBV7-8 and TRBJ1-1, with D tentatively TRBD1 (6 bases). V was pared by 3 bases and J by 4 bases, with 9 bases between. Germline values: CDR1 SGHVS, CDR2 FQNEAQ. This CDR3 has 13 amino acids. The CDR3 nucleotides read TGTGCCAGCAGCTTGGGGGGGCCCACTGAAGCTTTCTTT. Amino acid sequence: CASSLGGPTEAFF. Based on the CDR3 plus reference TRBV7-8 and TRBJ1-1, the full variable domain is GAGVSQSPRYKVAKRGQDVALRCDPISGHVSLFWYQQALGQGPEFLTYFQNEAQLDKSGLPSDRFFAERPEGSVSTLKIQRTQQEDSAVYLCASSLGGPTEAFFGQGTRLTVV.

The V call is TRBV4-2, the J call TRBJ2-7; 11 bases are a match to TRBD2. This CDR3 comprises 15 residues. CDR1 is LGHNA, CDR2 YNFKEQ, per germline. The V and J ends lost 0 bases and 6 bases, in that order; junction bases with no gene match: 4. The CDR3 is CASSQDGLAGGEQYF. DNA of the CDR3: TGTGCCAGCAGCCAAGATGGGCTAGCGGGAGGCGAGCAGTACTTC.

The chain joins TRBV6-6 to TRBJ1-5, with 7 bases aligning to TRBD1. Per germline, CDR1 MNHNY and CDR2 SVGAGI (reference sequence). This CDR3 spans 16 amino acids. V shed 0 bases, J shed 3 bases, and the junction held 5 bases outside the gene matches. In nucleotides, the CDR3 is TGTGCCAGCAGTTACTCAACAGGGGCCCCCAATCAGCCCCAGCATTTT. It is translated as CASSYSTGAPNQPQHF.

V usage is TRBV10-3 and J usage is TRBJ1-1, with D perhaps TRBD1 (6 bases). Trimming removed 5 bases at V and 2 bases at J, with 12 bases between. There are 14 residues in the CDR3. CDR1 is ENHRY, CDR2 SYGVKD, per germline. The CDR3 DNA reads TGTGCCATCAGTCGTAGGGGGGAAAACACTGAAGCTTTCTTT. This codes for CAISRRGENTEAFF.

This clone has only a few counts. The rearrangement joins TRBV5-1 to TRBJ2-7, with no clear D. Germline V gives CDR1 SGHRS, CDR2 YFSETQ. This CDR3 is 14 amino acids long. Trimming pared 4 bases from V and 0 bases from J, leaving 11 bases between. The CDR3 region is CASSREGDSYEQYF. CDR3 DNA: TGCGCCAGCAGCCGAGAAGGAGACTCCTACGAGCAGTACTTC.

This clone was recorded once. The chain links TRBV5-4 to TRBJ2-7; D is possibly TRBD2 (8 bases). In germline, CDR1 is SGHNT, CDR2 YYREEE (reference sequence). The CDR3 has 14 amino acids. Here the CDR3 reads CVPGGLQGDGEQYF. The CDR3 DNA sequence: TGTGTACCGGGAGGGCTGCAGGGGGACGGCGAGCAGTACTTC.

The chain uses TRBV18 and TRBJ1-4; the match to TRBD1 covers 12 bases. This CDR3 has 17 amino acids. Unmatched junction bases numbered 6, after V lost 0 bases and J lost 7 bases. Germline V gives CDR1 KGHSH, CDR2 LQKENI. This CDR3 is CASSPPGQGAGGEKLFF. The CDR3 nucleotides are TGTGCCAGCTCACCACCGGGACAGGGGGCCGGAGGTGAAAAACTGTTTTTT.

The chain links TRBV19 to TRBJ1-5; the D is unclear. The V end was cut by 5 bases, the J end by 0 bases, with 2 bases between. The CDR3 is 12 amino acids. CDR1 LNHDA and CDR2 SQIVND come from the germline V gene (reference sequence). The CDR3 coding sequence is TGTGCCAGTAGTGATAGCAATCAGCCCCAGCATTTT. Its translation is CASSDSNQPQHF. Complete variable domain (other parts from reference TRBV19 and TRBJ1-5): DGGITQSPKYLFRKEGQNVTLSCEQNLNHDAMYWYRQDPGQGLRLIYYSQIVNDFQKGDIAEGYSVSREKKESFPLTVTSAQKNPTAFYLCASSDSNQPQHFGDGTRLSIL.

The chain uses TRBV2 and TRBJ2-7; tentatively, D is TRBD1 (5 bases). CDR3 length: 15 amino acids. V lost 4 bases to trimming and J lost 2 bases, with 15 bases between them. Germline CDR1 is SNHLY and CDR2 is FYNNEI. The CDR3 nucleotides are TGTGCCAGCAGTGGGAGACAGCCCCTACCCTACGAGCAGTACTTC. This gives the protein CASSGRQPLPYEQYF.